The T cell receptor beta chain described here comes from a study of T cell changes during pregnancy in multiple sclerosis. The CDR3 has 15 amino acids. CDR1 is MNHNY, CDR2 SVGAGI, per germline (reference sequence). V was shortened by 5 bases and J by 3 bases, with 16 bases between the two germline ends. TCRdb's copy holds only in-frame clones and misses some; the assay was immunoSEQ multiplex PCR. The sample holds approximately 94,000 clones, around 92% seen once. The source of this sequence is a female donor with multiple sclerosis, enrolled in a pregnancy study. The sequences come from peripheral blood, collected after pregnancy. The rearrangement uses TRBV6-6 and TRBJ1-1; D not certain. CDR3 region: CASSRMMEKDTEAFF. Written as DNA, the CDR3 is TGTGCCAGCAGTCGGATGATGGAGAAAGACACTGAAGCTTTCTTT.